These T cell receptor beta chains were read from a single sample in a study of immune heterogeneity within non-small cell lung tumors. Each CDR3 protein gets one entry after TCRdb re-called the multiplex PCR reads with MiXCR. The sample gives about 20,000 distinct CDR3 sequences, around 26% of which show up once; 3% to 4% is in the top ten. The sequenced material came from lung tumor tissue. These receptors were taken from a man in his forties with non-small cell lung cancer. Each CDR3 is given with its conserved first and last residue. A D gene is named only where the DNA matches it firmly. Rows give clone size only sometimes, using once, few, many, or a class for an expanded clone.

TRBJ1-6	TRBV2	.	16	many	CASRGGRSSYNSPLHF	TGTGCCAGCAGAGGCGGACGGAGTAGTTATAATTCACCCCTCCACTTT
TRBJ1-1	TRBV7-8	.	13	few	CASSTPGRAEAFF	TGTGCCAGCAGCACCCCGGGGAGGGCGGAAGCTTTCTTT
TRBJ2-3	TRBV20-1	TRBD2	16	few	CSARGRVGGRIDTQYF	TGCAGTGCTAGGGGGAGAGTGGGCGGGAGGATAGATACGCAGTATTTT
TRBJ2-1	TRBV6-2/TRBV6-3	.	14	few	CASSYSQRANEQFF	TGTGCCAGCAGTTACTCCCAGAGGGCCAATGAGCAGTTCTTC
TRBJ2-5	TRBV24-1	.	13	many	CATKGHYGETQYF	TGTGCCACTAAGGGTCACTACGGAGAGACCCAGTACTTC
TRBJ2-1	TRBV6-1	TRBD1	13	few	CAARWDRRNEQFF	TGTGCTGCCCGCTGGGACAGGCGGAATGAGCAGTTCTTC
TRBJ2-7	TRBV6-1	TRBD1	13	many	CASSTRDSLRQYF	TGTGCCAGCAGCACTAGGGACAGCCTGCGGCAGTACTTC
TRBJ2-1	TRBV20-1	.	15	.	CSARDPSGSYNEHFF	TGCAGTGCTAGAGATCCCAGTGGCTCCTACAATGAGCACTTCTTC
TRBJ1-4	TRBV20-1	.	11	medium-sized	CSAQAGEKLFF	TGCAGTGCGCAGGCGGGGGAAAAACTGTTTTTT
TRBJ1-2	TRBV4-1	TRBD1	16	many	CASSQEYRGRDYGYTF	TGCGCCAGCAGCCAAGAATACAGGGGGCGCGACTATGGCTACACCTTC
TRBJ1-5	TRBV3-1	.	15	many	CASSQDTVGNQPQHF	TGTGCCAGCAGCCAAGATACGGTGGGCAATCAGCCCCAGCATTTT
TRBJ2-7	TRBV9	.	14	once	CASSVDAAGYEQYF	TGTGCCAGCAGCGTAGATGCAGCGGGCTACGAGCAGTACTTC
TRBJ2-2	TRBV6-2/TRBV6-3	.	17	.	CASSYGTGVGHTGELFF	TGTGCCAGCAGTTACGGGACGGGGGTGGGCCACACCGGGGAGCTGTTTTTT
TRBJ1-4	TRBV24-1	.	15	many	CATSAGRDPNEKLFF	TGTGCCACCAGCGCTGGACGGGACCCTAATGAAAAACTGTTTTTT
TRBJ2-3	TRBV11-3	.	16	many	CASSPTTGPLADTQYF	TGTGCCAGCAGCCCCACCACGGGCCCTCTTGCAGATACGCAGTATTTT
TRBJ2-2	TRBV10-3	TRBD2	18	.	CAISGGEWGTTNTGELFF	TGTGCCATCAGTGGCGGAGAATGGGGGACTACGAACACCGGGGAGCTGTTTTTT
TRBJ2-5	TRBV7-9	TRBD1	15	few	CASSPQGQPYETQYF	TGTGCCAGCAGCCCCCAGGGACAGCCTTACGAGACCCAGTACTTC
TRBJ1-6	TRBV27	.	12	many	CASSLFNSPLHF	TGTGCCAGCAGTTTATTTAATTCACCCCTCCACTTT
TRBJ1-5	TRBV12-3/TRBV12-4	.	14	.	CASSFDRRNQPQHF	TGTGCCAGCAGTTTCGATAGGAGGAATCAGCCCCAGCATTTT
TRBJ1-3	TRBV19	.	13	many	CATSTVSGNTIYF	TGTGCCACCTCGACAGTCTCTGGAAACACCATATATTTT
TRBJ2-7	TRBV3-2	.	15	.	CASSHHGGGDYEQYF	TGTGCCAGCAGCCACCATGGGGGAGGGGACTACGAGCAGTACTTC
TRBJ1-2	TRBV5-1	.	12	many	CASSPDRSGYTF	TGCGCCAGCAGTCCCGACAGGAGTGGCTACACCTTC
TRBJ2-7	TRBV20-1	.	13	many	CSAREVALSEQYF	TGCAGTGCTAGAGAGGTTGCTTTAAGCGAGCAGTACTTC
TRBJ2-7	TRBV15	.	13	medium-sized	CATGKLAVSEQYF	TGTGCCACCGGGAAGCTCGCAGTCTCCGAGCAGTACTTC
TRBJ2-7	TRBV6-1	.	15	.	CTSSEWPGRSYEQYF	TGTACCAGCAGTGAATGGCCAGGTAGATCCTACGAGCAGTACTTC
TRBJ1-1	TRBV10-3	TRBD1	14	.	CAISHRGSDTEAFF	TGTGCCATCAGTCACAGGGGGTCTGACACTGAAGCTTTCTTT
TRBJ2-7	TRBV13	TRBD2	15	medium-sized	CASSAGLAARYEQYF	TGTGCCAGCAGCGCGGGACTAGCGGCAAGATACGAGCAGTACTTC
TRBJ2-3	TRBV10-3	.	16	many	CAISGGRGGNTDTQYF	TGTGCCATCAGTGGGGGCAGGGGAGGCAACACAGATACGCAGTATTTT
TRBJ1-5	TRBV4-1	.	16	many	CASSQEAGHSNQPQHF	TGCGCCAGCAGCCAAGAAGCCGGCCATAGCAATCAGCCCCAGCATTTT
TRBJ2-3	TRBV24-1	.	16	.	CATSDSYSARADTQYF	TGTGCCACCAGTGATTCCTACTCCGCTAGGGCAGATACGCAGTATTTT
TRBJ2-2	TRBV6-1	TRBD2	15	once	CASSILAGVTGELVF	TGTGCCAGCAGTATCTTAGCGGGAGTCACCGGGGAGCTGGTTTTT
TRBJ1-1	TRBV20-1	.	15	.	CSASPRLGGNTEAFF	TGCAGTGCTAGCCCCCGTCTCGGAGGAAACACTGAAGCTTTCTTT
TRBJ2-6	TRBV25-1	TRBD1	18	.	CASSERQGTVSGANVLTF	TGTGCCAGCAGTGAACGACAGGGGACCGTCTCTGGGGCCAACGTCCTGACTTTC
TRBJ2-1	TRBV19	.	15	medium-sized	CASSISGTIYNEQFF	TGTGCCAGTAGTATATCCGGGACGATCTACAATGAGCAGTTCTTC
TRBJ2-1	TRBV5-1	.	15	few	CASSLTGARINEQFF	TGCGCCAGCAGCTTGACGGGCGCTAGGATCAATGAGCAGTTCTTC
TRBJ2-2	TRBV6-2/TRBV6-3	.	15	few	CASRGGAANTGELFF	TGTGCCAGCAGGGGGGGGGCCGCGAACACCGGGGAGCTGTTTTTT
TRBJ2-7	TRBV6-2/TRBV6-3	.	16	many	CASSYSGLTRSYEQYF	TGTGCCAGCAGTTACTCGGGACTCACGCGGTCCTACGAGCAGTACTTC
TRBJ1-3	TRBV7-6	TRBD1	16	many	CASSSRGQLAGNTIYF	TGTGCCAGCAGCTCCAGGGGGCAATTGGCTGGAAACACCATATATTTT
TRBJ2-3	TRBV7-9	TRBD2	16	.	CASSSSGTSGSDTQYF	TGTGCCAGCAGCTCCTCCGGGACTAGCGGGAGTGATACGCAGTATTTT
TRBJ1-3	TRBV6-1	.	13	many	CASSYLSGNTIYF	TGTGCCAGCAGTTACCTATCTGGAAACACCATATATTTT
TRBJ2-3	TRBV20-1	TRBD2	16	medium-sized	CSARGTSGMGTDTQYF	TGCAGTGCTAGGGGGACTAGCGGGATGGGCACAGATACGCAGTATTTT
TRBJ2-3	TRBV11-3	TRBD1	17	few	CASSTRKTGGVSDTQYF	TGTGCCAGCAGCACCAGGAAGACAGGGGGGGTGAGCGATACGCAGTATTTT
TRBJ1-6	TRBV6-5	.	15	few	CASSYDGSYNSPLHF	TGTGCCAGCAGTTACGATGGATCCTATAATTCACCCCTCCACTTT
TRBJ2-7	TRBV3-1	.	14	few	CASSDPGSGGEQYF	TGTGCCAGCAGCGACCCCGGGAGCGGAGGGGAGCAGTACTTC
TRBJ2-1	TRBV7-7	.	15	few	CASSLGPVPRNEQFF	TGTGCTAGCAGCTTAGGACCCGTTCCCCGTAATGAGCAGTTCTTC
TRBJ1-4	TRBV7-9	.	16	.	CASSLETGRTNEKLFF	TGTGCCAGCAGCTTAGAAACAGGGAGGACTAATGAAAAACTGTTTTTT
TRBJ2-1	TRBV29-1	.	13	many	CSVTDGIYNEQFF	TGCAGCGTTACGGATGGAATATACAATGAGCAGTTCTTC
TRBJ2-7	TRBV14	.	14	many	CASSQEGLFYEQYF	TGTGCCAGCAGCCAAGAGGGTTTGTTCTACGAGCAGTACTTC
TRBJ2-1	TRBV5-6	.	13	.	CASSSPARGEQFF	TGTGCCAGCAGCTCCCCAGCCAGGGGCGAGCAGTTCTTC
TRBJ1-2	TRBV5-8	.	14	.	CASSLANRKYGYTF	TGTGCCAGCAGCTTGGCCAACAGGAAGTATGGCTACACCTTC
TRBJ2-2	TRBV6-2/TRBV6-3	TRBD1	15	.	CASSPGTGRTGELFF	TGTGCCAGCAGCCCCGGGACAGGGCGAACCGGGGAGCTGTTTTTT
TRBJ2-3	TRBV10-2	.	16	.	CASSFRLEDITDTQYF	TGCGCCAGCAGTTTTAGACTAGAGGACATTACAGATACGCAGTATTTT
TRBJ2-1	TRBV15	.	15	many	CATSRVRETRFEQFF	TGTGCCACCAGCAGAGTCCGGGAGACTAGATTCGAGCAGTTCTTC
TRBJ2-7	TRBV12-3/TRBV12-4	.	14	.	CARSLRGGSYEQYF	TGTGCCAGAAGTTTGCGGGGCGGCTCCTACGAGCAGTACTTC
TRBJ2-3	TRBV5-8	.	17	many	CASTRLWGSGGTDTQYF	TGTGCCAGCACCCGCCTTTGGGGGTCTGGAGGCACAGATACGCAGTATTTT